Below, 28 T cell receptor beta chains from the same sample are listed, as sequenced in a study of graft-versus-host responses after intestinal transplantation. Sequencing used immunoSEQ multiplex PCR; TCRdb keeps in-frame clones, though not all of them. This sample carries approximately 37,000 clones, over 90% of them seen once, and the ten largest clones take 3.6%. Sequencing was performed on PBMCs, taken 700 to 850 days after intestinal transplantation. All receptors come from a human patient who received an intestinal transplant, so some T cells may come from the graft donor.

This clone appeared a single time. The chain employs TRBV6-5 and TRBJ1-1; 8 bases fit TRBD1. Germline V gives CDR1 MNHEY, CDR2 SVGAGI. V shed 5 bases and J 1 base; nucleotides not matched to a gene: 6. The CDR3 has 15 amino acids. CDR3 coding DNA: TGTGCCAGCAGTCAACAGGGGGAAGGGAACACTGAAGCTTTCTTT. This codes for CASSQQGEGNTEAFF.

The CDR3 is CASSGGGYSNQPQHF. Written as DNA, the CDR3 is TGTGCCAGCAGTGGAGGGGGCTACAGCAATCAGCCCCAGCATTTT. The rearrangement links TRBV6-5 to TRBJ1-5; the match to TRBD1 covers 7 bases. The V and J ends lost 5 bases and 1 base, in that order; junction bases with no gene match: 5. The CDR3 loop spans 15 amino acids. Germline V gene sequence: CDR1 MNHEY, CDR2 SVGAGI.

The J gene is TRBJ2-1, the V gene TRBV10-3; possibly TRBD2 for D (7 bases). The V end was cut by 6 bases, the J end by 7 bases, with 13 bases between. CDR3 length equals 13 residues. Germline V CDR1 and CDR2: ENHRY, SYGVKD. CDR3 in amino acids: CAIRGGGFNEQFF. CDR3 DNA sequence: TGTGCCATCAGAGGGGGGGGTTTTAATGAGCAGTTCTTC.

The chain uses TRBV11-2 and TRBJ1-2; D is unresolved. Germline V lookup: CDR1 SGHAT, CDR2 FQNNGV. The CDR3 runs 18 residues. Between the trimmed V and J ends, which lost 4 bases and 5 bases, there was a span of 26 bases. The CDR3 spells CASSSYRRSAHWQYGYTF. As DNA, the CDR3 is TGTGCCAGCAGCTCCTACCGGAGGTCGGCTCATTGGCAGTATGGCTACACCTTC.

The gene calls are TRBV6-5 and TRBJ1-2; TRBD1 is a possible D gene (5 bases). The germline gives CDR1 MNHEY, CDR2 SVGAGI. V gave up 2 bases and J gave up 8 bases, with 18 bases separating them. The CDR3 loop spans 15 amino acids. This CDR3 reads CASSYVQDIREGYTF. CDR3 DNA sequence: TGTGCCAGCAGTTACGTCCAGGACATAAGGGAGGGCTACACCTTC.

This chain uses TRBV27 with TRBJ1-5; the match to TRBD1 covers 7 bases. Per germline, CDR1 MNHEY and CDR2 SMNVEV (reference sequence). The CDR3 totals 14 residues. V gave up 8 bases and J gave up 0 bases; unmatched junction bases: 4. The CDR3 loop is CASARGDSNQPQHF. Here the CDR3 DNA reads TGTGCCAGCGCCAGGGGGGATAGCAATCAGCCCCAGCATTTT.

J is TRBJ1-1 and V is TRBV7-2; D is unclear. The V and J ends lost 0 bases and 1 base respectively, with 9 bases between them. The CDR3 is made up of 15 amino acids. The germline CDR1 and CDR2 sequences are SGHTA and FQGNSA. DNA of the CDR3: TGTGCCAGCAGCTTAGCTACCAGCCGGAACACTGAAGCTTTCTTT. Amino acid sequence: CASSLATSRNTEAFF.

The chain recombines TRBV27 with TRBJ2-2; the D is unclear. CDR1 and CDR2 (germline): MNHEY, SMNVEV (reference sequence). V lost 3 bases to trimming and J lost 0 bases, with 8 bases between them. The CDR3 runs 15 residues. In DNA, the CDR3 is TGTGCCAGCAGTTTCGGCTACTCGAACACCGGGGAGCTGTTTTTT. Protein: CASSFGYSNTGELFF.

V and J are TRBV6-5 and TRBJ1-1, with TRBD1 as a possible D gene (5 bases). Between the trimmed V and J ends, which lost 5 bases and 1 base, there was a span of 11 bases. The germline CDR1 and CDR2 sequences are MNHEY and SVGAGI. The CDR3 runs to 14 residues. CDR3 coding DNA: TGTGCCAGCAGTCTACAGGAGCCGAACACTGAAGCTTTCTTT. The encoded protein is CASSLQEPNTEAFF.

This chain links TRBV12-5 with TRBJ2-1, with D possibly TRBD2 on 5 matching bases. CDR3 length: 12 amino acids. Germline values: CDR1 LGHNT, CDR2 FRNRAP. V lost 7 bases and J 10 bases, leaving 14 bases between the germline ends. The CDR3: CASVFQEDEQFF. The CDR3 DNA sequence: TGTGCTAGTGTGTTTCAGGAGGACGAGCAGTTCTTC.

The rearrangement joins TRBV10-3 to TRBJ1-1; no definite D call. Trimming removed 10 bases from V and 1 base from J, with 13 bases in between. Per germline, CDR1 ENHRY and CDR2 SYGVKD. The CDR3 length is 13 residues. This CDR3 reads CATWWGENTEAFF. As DNA, the CDR3 is TGTGCCACCTGGTGGGGTGAGAACACTGAAGCTTTCTTT.

V gene TRBV27 combines with J gene TRBJ2-5; D ambiguous. Germline-derived CDR1 and CDR2 are MNHEY and SMNVEV (reference sequence). V lost 6 bases and J lost 10, with 21 bases in between. The CDR3 is 14 residues long. The CDR3 here is CASSHTTIPRVQYF. The CDR3 DNA is TGTGCCAGCAGCCATACCACCATCCCTAGAGTCCAGTACTTC.

J is TRBJ1-1 and V is TRBV7-3; a possible D gene is TRBD1 (5 bases). Germline assignment: CDR1 SGHTA and CDR2 FQGTGA. Trimming left V 5 bases short and J 1 base short, with 8 bases between. The CDR3 contains 13 residues. The CDR3 bases are TGTGCCAGCAGCCCGACAGCGAACACTGAAGCTTTCTTT. It translates to CASSPTANTEAFF.

In its sample, this clone was seen once. V is TRBV9 and J is TRBJ2-1; D call uncertain. V was pared by 3 bases and J by 9 bases, with 7 bases between. There are 11 residues in the CDR3. The germline CDR1 and CDR2 sequences are SGDLS and YYNGEE. The chain's CDR3 is CASSAGSEQFF. CDR3 bases: TGTGCCAGCAGCGCAGGCAGTGAGCAGTTCTTC.

The chain carries TRBV4-1 and TRBJ2-1; 8 bases line up with TRBD2. Germline V lookup: CDR1 MGHRA, CDR2 YSYEKL. Trimming removed 0 bases from V and 8 bases from J; junction bases left unmatched: 18. The CDR3 extends over 19 amino acids. The CDR3 is CASSQDRFPGLASGDEQFF. In DNA, the CDR3 is TGCGCCAGCAGCCAAGATAGGTTCCCTGGACTAGCTTCAGGCGATGAGCAGTTCTTC.

CDR3 bases: TGTGCCAGCAGTTACGGTGCGGGGTGGGAGACCCAGTACTTC. It codes for CASSYGAGWETQYF. The rearrangement joins TRBV6-6 to TRBJ2-5, with D possibly being TRBD2 (6 bases). Trimming shortened V by 2 bases and J by 5 bases, and 12 bases separated the two germline ends. This CDR3 spans 14 amino acids. Germline assignment: CDR1 MNHNY and CDR2 SVGAGI (reference sequence).

Only one count was recorded for this clone. The chain recombines TRBV6-1 with TRBJ2-3; TRBD2 agrees at 12 bases. The CDR3 extends over 15 amino acids. Germline V gives CDR1 MNHNS, CDR2 SASEGT. V dropped 5 bases and J dropped 4; count of bases not matched to a gene: 4. CDR3 protein: CASSKGLAGADTQYF. The CDR3 DNA reads TGTGCCAGCAGTAAGGGACTAGCGGGTGCAGATACGCAGTATTTT.

V usage is TRBV21-1 and J usage is TRBJ2-7; TRBD2, as called in the table, went unchecked against the DNA. TRBV21-1 is a known pseudogene. This CDR3 region has 15 residues. The chain's CDR3 is CASSSKRESSYEQYF. CDR3 DNA: TGTGCCAGCAGCTCCAAGCGGGAAAGCTCCTACGAGCAGTACTTC.

The V gene is TRBV6-5, the J gene TRBJ2-1; perhaps TRBD2 as D (6 bases). This CDR3 contains 13 residues. Germline V gives CDR1 MNHEY, CDR2 SVGAGI. V lost 6 bases, J lost 9 bases, and 15 bases lay in between. The CDR3: CASRGTAWGEQFF. The CDR3 coding sequence is TGTGCCAGCAGGGGGACTGCCTGGGGTGAGCAGTTCTTC.

The chain carries TRBV6-6 and TRBJ2-7; TRBD2 matches 12 bases. Germline CDR1 reads MNHNY; CDR2 reads SVGAGI (reference sequence). V dropped 2 bases and J dropped 4; count of bases not matched to a gene: 0. CDR3 length: 14 amino acids. The chain's CDR3 is CASSYLAGGYEQYF. DNA of the CDR3: TGTGCCAGCAGTTACCTAGCGGGAGGGTACGAGCAGTACTTC.

The chain couples TRBV9 to TRBJ1-1; TRBD1 matches 7 bases. Trimming took 3 bases from V and 5 from J; bases not matched to a gene: 4. This CDR3 is 13 amino acids long. Germline assignment: CDR1 SGDLS and CDR2 YYNGEE. CDR3 residues: CASSGTGVTEAFF. The CDR3 region has the DNA TGTGCCAGCAGCGGTACAGGGGTAACTGAAGCTTTCTTT. Complete variable domain (other parts from reference TRBV9 and TRBJ1-1): DSGVTQTPKHLITATGQRVTLRCSPRSGDLSVYWYQQSLDQGLQFLIQYYNGEERAKGNILERFSAQQFPDLHSELNLSSLELGDSALYFCASSGTGVTEAFFGQGTRLTVV.

This chain connects TRBV6-1 to TRBJ2-7; 8 nucleotides match TRBD2. Per germline, CDR1 MNHNS and CDR2 SASEGT. The CDR3 totals 15 residues. The junction had 10 bases not matched to a gene; V was cut back by 8 bases and J by 1 base. The CDR3 reads CASERAGGGSYEQYF. CDR3 bases: TGTGCCAGCGAGAGGGCGGGAGGAGGATCCTACGAGCAGTACTTC.

The V gene is TRBV5-4, the J gene TRBJ2-5; TRBD2 matches 8 bases. This CDR3 contains 17 residues. With 5 bases clipped from V and 0 bases from J, the junction kept 12 bases outside the gene matches. Germline-derived CDR1 and CDR2 are SGHNT and YYREEE (reference sequence). In DNA, the CDR3 is TGTGCCAGCAGTAAAAAGAGCGGGGGCGCGAACCAAGAGACCCAGTACTTC. Translated: CASSKKSGGANQETQYF.

The count of this clone is one. The chain couples TRBV6-5 to TRBJ2-1; either TRBD1 or TRBD2 may fit D (5 bases each). V shed 0 bases and J shed 4 bases, with 13 bases lying between them. Germline V CDR1 and CDR2: MNHEY, SVGAGI. The CDR3 has 16 amino acids. In nucleotides, the CDR3 is TGTGCCAGCAGTTACTCGATTTGGGACGGTTACAATGAGCAGTTCTTC. Translated, it gives CASSYSIWDGYNEQFF.

The V and J genes are TRBV29-1 and TRBJ1-6, with TRBD1 as a possible D gene (6 bases). Per germline, CDR1 SQVTM and CDR2 ANQGSEA. The CDR3 loop spans 14 amino acids. V shed 2 bases and J shed 7 bases, with 12 bases lying between them. This chain's CDR3 is CSVEPGQLNSPLHF. The DNA for the CDR3 is TGCAGCGTTGAACCTGGACAGCTAAATTCACCCCTCCACTTT.

The chain is built from TRBV5-4 and TRBJ2-7, with D uncertain. This CDR3 region has 13 residues. Germline values: CDR1 SGHNT, CDR2 YYREEE (reference sequence). Trimming left V 0 bases short and J 4 bases short, with 8 bases between. Here the CDR3 reads CASSLGRNYEQYF. In DNA, the CDR3 is TGTGCCAGCAGCTTGGGACGGAATTACGAGCAGTACTTC.

The chain joins TRBV2 to TRBJ1-1; D uncertain. V was pared by 6 bases and J by 0 bases, with 11 bases between. CDR3 length equals 14 residues. Germline assignment: CDR1 SNHLY and CDR2 FYNNEI. The CDR3 DNA reads TGTGCCAGCAGCAATGGACCCCTGAACACTGAAGCTTTCTTT. As protein: CASSNGPLNTEAFF.

J is TRBJ2-3 and V is TRBV5-1, with TRBD2 as a possible D gene (6 bases). The V end was cut by 0 bases, the J end by 3 bases, with 11 bases between. The germline CDR1 and CDR2 sequences are SGHRS and YFSETQ. This CDR3 contains 15 residues. The CDR3: CASSLDGRGTDTQYF. In DNA form, the CDR3 reads TGCGCCAGCAGCTTGGACGGGAGAGGGACAGATACGCAGTATTTT.